One sample yielded the 27 T cell receptor beta chains listed below, sequenced in a study of tumor and adjacent non-tumor tissue in lung cancer. The template was RNA from unsorted bulk tissue. A modified ARM-PCR protocol with three rounds of nested PCR amplified TCRbeta. A single record per CDR3 protein comes from TCRdb applying MiXCR to the multiplex PCR reads. The top ten clones hold about 23% of a sample with 90,000 to 130,000 distinct CDR3 sequences, approximately 84% of them seen once. Specimen: lung tumor tissue. The receptor set was obtained from a man between 65 and 79 years old with non-small cell lung cancer.

This clonotype has just a few counts. This clone may be a read error of a much larger clone one base away. V usage is TRBV6-1 and J usage is TRBJ2-7; D might be TRBD2 (5 bases). CDR3 length: 14 amino acids. The germline V gene encodes CDR1 MNHNS and CDR2 SASEGT. CDR3 in DNA: TGTGTCAGCAGTGTCGGGGTTCCGTCCTACGAGCAGTACTTC. Amino acid sequence: CVSSVGVPSYEQYF.

This clonotype was seen once. At one boundary the junction diverges from the germline segment, which might be a read error. The chain is built from TRBV7-9 and TRBJ2-5; the D call may be TRBD1 or TRBD2 (5 bases each). Germline-derived CDR1 and CDR2 are SEHNR and FQNEAQ (reference sequence). CDR3 length equals 15 residues. CDR3 sequence (DNA): TGTGCCAGCTGCTTAATCGTGAGGGACCGAGAGACCCAGCACTTC. The encoded protein is CASCLIVRDRETQHF.

Details on this clonotype: One junction end does not reproduce the germline sequence, and a read error may be involved. V usage is TRBV4-1 and J usage is TRBJ2-7; tentative D call: TRBD1 (5 bases). This CDR3 comprises 16 residues. Per the germline V gene, CDR1 is MGHRA and CDR2 is YSYEKL. CDR3 nucleotides: TGCGTCAGCAGCCAAGATGAAGGCAAGGGGTCCTACGAGCAGTACTTC. Translated: CVSSQDEGKGSYEQYF.

This clonotype was detected once. An end of the junction does not agree with germline; a read error may underlie this. V and J are TRBV29-1 and TRBJ2-1, with D maybe TRBD2 (5 bases). The CDR3 length is 13 residues. CDR1 is SQVTM, CDR2 ANQGSEA, per germline. CDR3 protein: CSDEVTKGNEQFF. CDR3 nucleotide sequence: TGCAGCGATGAAGTGACTAAGGGCAATGAGCAGTTCTTC.

The chain links TRBV11-3 to TRBJ2-3; 12 bases agree with TRBD2. V was clipped by 5 bases and J by 4 bases; unmatched bases: 10. CDR1 and CDR2 (germline): SGHNT, YENEEA. This CDR3 spans 17 amino acids. DNA of the CDR3: TGTGCCAGCAGCCTAGGACTAGCGGGGTCGGCATCAGATACGCAGTATTTT. Protein sequence: CASSLGLAGSASDTQYF.

Points on this clonotype: The CDR3 ends on some other residue instead of the conserved phenylalanine or tryptophan, so this is likely a read error. No DNA is shown, since the ends of the CDR3 on it are uncertain; the CDR3 is the one TCRdb lists. This chain connects TRBV4-1 to TRBJ2-7; TRBD2 is the table's D call, not checked against the DNA. The CDR3 extends over 16 residues, inclusive of both ends. Germline assignment: CDR1 MGHRA and CDR2 YSYEKL. The CDR3 sequence: CSSSRTLAGEGDEQYI.

Notes on this clonotype: The CDR3 end shows no conserved phenylalanine or tryptophan, and so a read error is likely. J is TRBJ2-1 and V is TRBV11-3; TRBD2 matches at 13 bases. The CDR3 has 17 amino acids. The germline gives CDR1 SGHNT, CDR2 YENEEA. The DNA of the CDR3 is TGTGTCAGCAGCCTCCTAGGGACTAGCGGGGACTACAATGAGCAGTTCATC. It encodes CVSSLLGTSGDYNEQFI.

This clonotype occurred a few times. The junction and the germline gene differ at one end; a read error may be behind it. This chain connects TRBV5-1 to TRBJ2-2; D possibly corresponds to TRBD2 (6 bases). This CDR3 is 17 amino acids long. Germline V lookup: CDR1 SGHRS, CDR2 YFSETQ. DNA of the CDR3: TGCGCCAGCAGCTTGGAGCATGAAGGGGACTCAACCGGGGAGCTGTTCTTT. Translation gives CASSLEHEGDSTGELFF.

Turning to this clonotype: One junction end does not reproduce the germline sequence, and a read error may be involved. The chain links TRBV12-5 to TRBJ1-5; the D gene is possibly TRBD1 (5 bases). Germline CDR1 is LGHNT and CDR2 is FRNRAP. The CDR3 totals 13 residues. CDR3 nucleotide sequence: TGTGCTTGTGGTTTTGACAGAAATAAGGCCCAGCATTTT. Protein sequence: CACGFDRNKAQHF.

The chain carries TRBV11-2 and TRBJ1-1; 7 bases match TRBD1. The J segment lost 0 bases and the V segment lost 7 bases, leaving 5 bases of the junction unmatched. Germline CDR1 SGHAT, CDR2 FQNNGV. This CDR3 comprises 14 residues. CDR3 sequence: CASTPGQMNTEAFF. The CDR3 DNA is TGTGCCAGCACCCCGGGACAGATGAACACTGAAGCTTTCTTT.

This chain links TRBV6-1 with TRBJ2-7, with a possible D match to TRBD2 (5 bases). The V gene lost 4 bases and the J gene lost 3 bases, with 19 bases spanning the gap. The CDR3 has 16 residues. Germline V CDR1 and CDR2: MNHNS, SASEGT. In DNA, the CDR3 is TGTGCCAGCAGTGGAGATCCAGCGGTAGTTTTCTACGAGCAGTACTTC. Amino acids: CASSGDPAVVFYEQYF.

Comments on this clonotype: An end of the junction differs from the germline gene, which may be a read error. This sequence joins TRBV4-1 and TRBJ2-2; the match to TRBD1 covers 8 bases. The CDR3 totals 15 residues. Germline CDR1 is MGHRA and CDR2 is YSYEKL. CDR3 bases: TGCGCGAGCAGCAAGTGGACAGGGCGCACCTGGGAGCTGTTTTTT. Its protein product is CASSKWTGRTWELFF.

This clonotype was seen just once. The CDR3 bases are TGCGCCAACGGCCAAGTTACAGGGTTGAACACTGAAGCTTTCTTT. Amino acids: CANGQVTGLNTEAFF. The chain joins TRBV4-1 to TRBJ1-1; the D gene is possibly TRBD1 (6 bases). V dropped 10 bases and J dropped 0 bases, with 18 bases sitting between them. The V gene's germline CDR1 is MGHRA and CDR2 YSYEKL. The CDR3 is 15 residues long.

The sample holds a few counts of this clonotype. Compared with germline, one end of the junction differs, possibly owing to a read error. The J gene is TRBJ1-2, the V gene TRBV7-9; D gene uncertain. The germline CDR1 and CDR2 sequences are SEHNR and FQNEAQ (reference sequence). The CDR3 length is 12 residues. CDR3 DNA: TGTACCAGCAGCCAAGTCCGTGTCGGATACACCTTC. Its protein product is CTSSQVRVGYTF.

Concerning this clonotype itself: A read error may be the cause here, since a much bigger clone is one base away. The V call is TRBV28, the J call TRBJ2-6; D is undetermined. CDR3 size: 15 residues. CDR1 is MDHEN and CDR2 is SYDVKM in the germline V gene. CDR3 loop: CAISSVISGANVLTF. The CDR3 region has the DNA TGTGCCATCAGTTCGGTGATCTCTGGGGCCAACGTCCTGACTTTC.

This chain uses TRBV12-3 or TRBV12-4 with TRBJ2-4; a possible D gene is TRBD1 (6 bases). This CDR3 spans 16 amino acids. The V end lost 7 bases, the J end lost 7 bases, and 23 bases lay between the germline ends. The CDR3 sequence is CASTSAPGKGVNIQYF. The CDR3 nucleotides read TGTGCCAGCACTTCAGCTCCGGGAAAGGGGGTTAACATTCAGTACTTC.

J is TRBJ2-7 and V is TRBV11-3; either TRBD1 or TRBD2 may supply D (5 bases each). Trimming stripped 1 base from V and 6 bases from J, with 10 bases between. The V gene's germline CDR1 is SGHNT and CDR2 YENEEA. The CDR3 is made up of 13 amino acids. The CDR3 DNA reads as TGTGCCAGCAGCTTAGTGCGTGGGGGCGAGCAGTACTTC. Its translation is CASSLVRGGEQYF.

The V and J genes are TRBV4-3 and TRBJ2-2; 14 bases are a match to TRBD2. V lost 0 bases and J lost 13; bases outside the gene matches: 7. Per the germline V gene, CDR1 is LGHNA and CDR2 is YSLEER. This CDR3 has 16 amino acids. The CDR3 here is CASSQDGTSGRGRLFF. The DNA of the CDR3 is TGCGCCAGCAGCCAAGACGGGACTAGCGGGAGAGGGAGGCTGTTTTTT.

The V call is TRBV6-5, the J call TRBJ2-7, with D uncertain. This CDR3 has 15 residues. Trimming shortened V by 11 bases and J by 4 bases, and 24 bases separated the two germline ends. Germline V gene lookup returns CDR1 MNHEY and CDR2 SVGAGI. The DNA for the CDR3 is TGTGCCGTCGGAATGAGAGTAGCAGGCTCTTACGAGCAGTACGTC. Amino acids: CAVGMRVAGSYEQYV.

This clonotype was found many times. This chain connects TRBV6-2 or TRBV6-3 to TRBJ2-1, with D tentatively TRBD2 (5 bases). CDR1 is MNHEY and CDR2 is SVGEGT in the germline V gene. The CDR3 has 13 amino acids. V shed 2 bases and J shed 7 bases, with 9 bases lying between them. CDR3 nucleotides: TGTGCCAGCAGTTACAGGCGGGTTAATGAGCAGTTCTTC. This gives the protein CASSYRRVNEQFF.

V is TRBV12-3 or TRBV12-4 and J is TRBJ2-7; TRBD2 might be the D (6 bases). This CDR3 spans 16 amino acids. V was shortened by 6 bases and J by 10 bases, with 28 bases between the two germline ends. Here the CDR3 reads CASRSGPGEGAREQYF. In nucleotides, the CDR3 is TGTGCCAGCAGGTCTGGACCGGGAGAAGGGGCGCGGGAACAGTACTTC.

As concerns this clonotype: Germline and junction disagree at one end, which may indicate a read error. The rearrangement joins TRBV6-6 to TRBJ2-5, with a weak D call TRBD1 (6 bases). Germline V gives CDR1 MNHNY, CDR2 SVGAGI (reference sequence). The CDR3 sequence is 11 residues long. The CDR3 loop reads CAGSLRDTKYF. CDR3 coding DNA: TGTGCCGGCAGCCTTAGGGACACCAAGTATTTC.

Concerning this clonotype: One end of the junction does not line up with germline, which may come from a read error. The chain combines TRBV6-2 or TRBV6-3 with TRBJ2-3; no reliable D call. The germline CDR1 and CDR2 sequences are MNHEY and SVGEGT. This CDR3 spans 14 amino acids. The CDR3 nucleotides are TGTGCCAGCAAGGATCTGACGAACACAGATACGCCGTATTTT. The encoded protein is CASKDLTNTDTPYF.

This rearrangement joins TRBV29-1 to TRBJ1-2; D ambiguous. V shed 8 bases and J shed 5 bases, with 12 bases lying between them. From germline, CDR1 is SQVTM and CDR2 ANQGSEA. The CDR3 loop spans 11 amino acids. The CDR3 reads CSIFWAYGYTF. Here the CDR3 DNA reads TGCAGCATTTTTTGGGCGTATGGCTACACCTTC.

This chain connects TRBV7-8 to TRBJ2-7, with TRBD2 identical over 10 bases. CDR3 length: 16 residues. With V trimmed by 4 bases and J by 9 bases, 15 bases remained unmatched. Germline-derived CDR1 and CDR2 are SGHVS and FQNEAQ. CDR3 DNA: TGTGCCAGCAGCTCGTCCGGACTAGCGGTGATTTACAGGCAGTACTTC. Translating it yields CASSSSGLAVIYRQYF.

Remarks on this clonotype: One junction end does not reproduce the germline sequence, and a read error may be involved. The rearrangement joins TRBV4-2 to TRBJ1-6; D unclear. From germline, CDR1 is LGHNA and CDR2 YNFKEQ. The CDR3 is made up of 13 amino acids. The CDR3 DNA reads as TGTGCCAGCAAGACCGGCAGTAATTCACCCCTCCATTTT. Protein sequence: CASKTGSNSPLHF.

This chain joins TRBV29-1 and TRBJ2-2, with D possibly being TRBD1 or TRBD2 (5 bases each). Germline V gives CDR1 SQVTM, CDR2 ANQGSEA. The ends were cut back, 3 bases at V and 6 bases at J, with 11 bases in the middle. This CDR3 is built from 13 residues. The CDR3 sequence: CSVDFGTAGELFF. Written as DNA, the CDR3 is TGCAGCGTTGACTTCGGGACCGCCGGGGAGCTGTTTTTT.